This entry lists 31 T cell receptor beta chains sequenced from one sample in a study of cytomegalovirus exposure and HLA in healthy donors. Only in-frame clones appear in the TCRdb table, and some are missing; sequencing was by immunoSEQ multiplex PCR. This table holds about 150,000 clones, approximately 94% found once. The sequenced material came from PBMCs. The receptors here all came from a man aged 18 to 29 in good health and CMV-seropositive.

The CDR3 protein is CASSPRTGMDIQYF. The CDR3 nucleotides read TGTGCCAGTAGTCCCAGGACAGGGATGGACATTCAGTACTTC. The chain combines TRBV19 with TRBJ2-4; 8 nucleotides agree with TRBD1. This CDR3 is 14 amino acids long. Trimming at V came to 5 bases and at J to 8 bases, leaving 8 bases not matched to a gene. Per the germline V gene, CDR1 is LNHDA and CDR2 is SQIVND (reference sequence).

V gene TRBV5-8 combines with J gene TRBJ2-3, with 7 bases identical to TRBD2. This CDR3 has 16 amino acids. V lost 1 base to trimming and J lost 2 bases; unmatched junction nucleotides: 7. From germline, CDR1 is SGHTS and CDR2 YDEGEE. In nucleotides, the CDR3 is TGTGCCAGCAGCTTGCGGCGGGAGAGGGTCACAGATACGCAGTATTTT. It yields the protein CASSLRRERVTDTQYF.

V gene TRBV5-5 combines with J gene TRBJ2-6, with D perhaps TRBD2 (6 bases). V dropped 4 bases and J dropped 4 bases, with 21 bases sitting between them. The CDR3 spans 18 residues. CDR1 and CDR2 from the germline V gene are SGHKS and YYEKEE (reference sequence). CDR3 sequence reads: CASSPGPKQSGGANVLTF. CDR3 nucleotide sequence: TGTGCCAGCAGCCCCGGACCCAAACAGAGCGGGGGGGCCAACGTCCTGACTTTC.

V is TRBV11-3 and J is TRBJ2-5; 9 positions match TRBD2. CDR3 length: 15 residues. Germline lookup yields CDR1 SGHNT and CDR2 YENEEA. Trimming cost V 0 bases and J 5 bases; bases outside gene matches: 4. The CDR3 DNA sequence: TGTGCCAGCAGCTTAGAGGGACTAGCTGGTGAGACCCAGTACTTC. The encoded protein is CASSLEGLAGETQYF.

This rearrangement joins TRBV7-6 to TRBJ2-5; TRBD2 matches 7 bases. Germline V gene lookup returns CDR1 SGHVS and CDR2 FNYEAQ. This CDR3 is 16 amino acids long. After removal of 1 base from V and 3 bases from J, the junction contained 8 bases not matched to a gene. CDR3 residues: CASSLVPGLEEETQYF. CDR3 sequence (DNA): TGTGCCAGCAGCTTAGTTCCCGGACTAGAGGAAGAGACCCAGTACTTC.

The chain carries TRBV2 and TRBJ2-7, with 9 bases fitting TRBD2. This CDR3 contains 15 residues. Trimming took 2 bases from V and 6 from J; bases not matched to a gene: 8. Germline V gives CDR1 SNHLY, CDR2 FYNNEI. CDR3 region: CASSEYLAGSSEQYF. The CDR3 DNA sequence: TGTGCCAGCAGTGAATATCTAGCGGGGTCTTCCGAGCAGTACTTC.

The rearrangement links TRBV2 to TRBJ1-5; 8 nucleotides match TRBD1. This CDR3 is built from 14 residues. The junction had 12 bases not matched to a gene; V was cut back by 8 bases and J by 9 bases. Germline-derived CDR1 and CDR2 are SNHLY and FYNNEI. CDR3 sequence (DNA): TGTGCCAGCTCCTCGGACAGGGAGGCAAGGCCCCAGCATTTT. As protein: CASSSDREARPQHF.

The chain carries TRBV6-1 and TRBJ2-6; D ambiguous. The CDR3 is 15 amino acids. Trimming removed 3 bases from V and 0 bases from J, with 6 bases in between. Germline-derived CDR1 and CDR2 are MNHNS and SASEGT. DNA for the CDR3: TGTGCCAGCAGTGAGGGCCTCTCTGGGGCCAACGTCCTGACTTTC. This sequence encodes CASSEGLSGANVLTF.

This clone has only one observation. The chain recombines TRBV7-9 with TRBJ1-1; 8 bases are a match to TRBD1. Germline V gene sequence: CDR1 SEHNR, CDR2 FQNEAQ (reference sequence). The CDR3 covers 15 residues. Trimming took 1 base from V and 7 from J; bases not matched to a gene: 8. The CDR3 DNA is TGTGCCAGCAGCTTAGTACAGGGGGGTTTCGGTGAAGCTTTCTTT. The encoded protein is CASSLVQGGFGEAFF.

The chain is built from TRBV28 and TRBJ1-2, with a weak D call TRBD1 (5 bases). CDR3 size: 12 residues. Germline CDR1 MDHEN, CDR2 SYDVKM. Trimming stripped 5 bases from V and 5 bases from J, with 9 bases between. Here the CDR3 DNA reads TGTGCCAGCAGTCCCGGGGGGTATGGCTACACCTTC. Protein: CASSPGGYGYTF.

The CDR3 is CASSPGRSGYEQYF. In DNA, the CDR3 is TGTGCCAGCTCACCAGGGCGCTCGGGGTACGAGCAGTACTTC. The J gene is TRBJ2-7, the V gene TRBV18; a possible D gene is TRBD2 (5 bases). CDR1 and CDR2 from the germline V gene are KGHSH and LQKENI. This CDR3 has 14 amino acids. Trimming shortened V by 2 bases and J by 4 bases, and 12 bases separated the two germline ends. The complete variable domain, with remaining parts taken from reference TRBV18 and TRBJ2-7, reads NAGVMQNPRHLVRRRGQEARLRCSPMKGHSHVYWYRQLPEEGLKFMVYLQKENIIDESGMPKERFSAEFPKEGPSILRIQQVVRGDSAAYFCASSPGRSGYEQYFGPGTRLTVT.

In this sample, this clone turned up once. The CDR3 region is CASSYSSGTGELFF. The CDR3 bases are TGTGCCAGCAGTTACTCGAGTGGCACCGGGGAGCTGTTTTTT. The rearrangement joins TRBV6-5 to TRBJ2-2; D gene unclear. The CDR3 runs 14 residues. CDR1 MNHEY and CDR2 SVGAGI come from the germline V gene. V was clipped by 0 bases and J by 4 bases, with 6 bases between them.

The chain links TRBV2 to TRBJ1-2; 7 positions agree with TRBD1. CDR1 and CDR2 (germline): SNHLY, FYNNEI. There are 15 residues in the CDR3. The V and J ends lost 2 bases and 4 bases, in that order; junction bases with no gene match: 7. The CDR3 nucleotides read TGTGCCAGCAGTGAAAGCAGAGGGGGCGTCTATGGCTACACCTTC. It yields the protein CASSESRGGVYGYTF.

This clone was seen only once. The chain carries TRBV6-1 and TRBJ2-4, with a possible D match to TRBD2 (6 bases). The germline V gene has CDR1 MNHNS and CDR2 SASEGT. The ends were cut back, 0 bases at V and 7 bases at J, with 10 bases in the middle. The CDR3 is made up of 14 amino acids. CDR3 residues: CASSEAGGGNIQYF. CDR3 coding DNA: TGTGCCAGCAGTGAAGCCGGGGGTGGGAACATTCAGTACTTC.

CDR3 residues: CASSQDRGGAYTF. As DNA, the CDR3 is TGTGCCAGCAGCCAAGATCGTGGGGGCGCTTACACCTTC. V usage is TRBV4-2 and J usage is TRBJ1-2, with D perhaps matching TRBD1 (6 bases). This CDR3 has 13 residues. CDR1 LGHNA and CDR2 YNFKEQ come from the germline V gene. V lost 0 bases and J 11 bases, leaving 13 bases between the germline ends.

The J gene is TRBJ2-1, the V gene TRBV19; a possible D gene is TRBD2 (6 bases). CDR1 and CDR2 from the germline V gene are LNHDA and SQIVND (reference sequence). The CDR3 totals 14 residues. V was trimmed by 5 bases and J by 6 bases, leaving 14 bases between them. The CDR3 protein is CASSAGPHGNEQFF. The CDR3 nucleotides read TGTGCCAGTAGTGCGGGACCACACGGCAATGAGCAGTTCTTC.

The chain is built from TRBV7-9 and TRBJ2-1, with a tentative D call TRBD1 (6 bases). The CDR3 has 11 amino acids. The V and J ends lost 5 bases and 13 bases respectively, with 12 bases between them. Looked up from germline, CDR1 is SEHNR and CDR2 is FQNEAQ (reference sequence). The CDR3 DNA sequence: TGTGCCAGCAGCCTTAGACAGGATCAGTTCTTC. Protein product: CASSLRQDQFF.

This chain connects TRBV5-1 to TRBJ2-7, with 10 bases that match TRBD1. CDR1 and CDR2 from the germline V gene are SGHRS and YFSETQ. This CDR3 comprises 16 residues. Trimming took 3 bases from V and 1 from J; bases not matched to a gene: 7. This CDR3 is CASSSGQGRLSYEQYF. CDR3 bases: TGCGCCAGCAGCTCGGGACAGGGGAGGTTGTCCTACGAGCAGTACTTC. The full variable domain, rest sourced from reference TRBV5-1 and TRBJ2-7, is KAGVTQTPRYLIKTRGQQVTLSCSPISGHRSVSWYQQTPGQGLQFLFEYFSETQRNKGNFPGRFSGRQFSNSRSEMNVSTLELGDSALYLCASSSGQGRLSYEQYFGPGTRLTVT.

The chain combines TRBV29-1 with TRBJ1-1; TRBD1 matches 12 bases. The CDR3 contains 14 residues. The germline V gene has CDR1 SQVTM and CDR2 ANQGSEA. V dropped 7 bases and J dropped 5; count of bases not matched to a gene: 8. The CDR3 coding sequence is TGCAGCGGGGGGACAGGGGGCGTTCGGACTGAAGCTTTCTTT. As protein: CSGGTGGVRTEAFF.

This chain connects TRBV9 to TRBJ2-1; 7 bases are shared with TRBD2. The CDR3 runs to 15 residues. Germline CDR1 SGDLS, CDR2 YYNGEE. The junction had 10 bases not matched to a gene; V was cut back by 4 bases and J by 6 bases. For the CDR3, the DNA is TGTGCCAGCAGCCCGAGCGGGATTGTTATCAATGAGCAGTTCTTC. Protein product: CASSPSGIVINEQFF.

The chain recombines TRBV15 with TRBJ2-7; 13 nucleotides align to TRBD2. CDR1 and CDR2 (germline): LNHNV, YYDKDF (reference sequence). CDR3 length: 18 residues. The J segment lost 3 bases and the V segment lost 0 bases, leaving 8 bases of the junction unmatched. CDR3 sequence (DNA): TGTGCCACCAGCAGAGACCCAATTACTAGCGGGAGGGACTACGAGCAGTACTTC. Protein: CATSRDPITSGRDYEQYF.

In this sample, this clone turned up once. V is TRBV15 and J is TRBJ2-3, with TRBD2 identical over 10 bases. This CDR3 region has 16 residues. CDR1 is LNHNV and CDR2 is YYDKDF in the germline V gene (reference sequence). After removal of 0 bases from V and 4 bases from J, the junction contained 4 bases not matched to a gene. In DNA form, the CDR3 reads TGTGCCACCAGCAGAGAAAGCGGGAGGGCCCCAGATACGCAGTATTTT. It encodes CATSRESGRAPDTQYF.

This clone has more than one count but fewer than ten. V is TRBV29-1 and J is TRBJ1-2; D not resolved. Deletions cut 7 bases from V and 2 bases from J, with 11 bases between. Germline loops: CDR1 SQVTM, CDR2 ANQGSEA. The CDR3 is 12 residues long. CDR3 region: CSARSRNYGYTF. As DNA, the CDR3 is TGCAGCGCCCGGAGCCGAAACTATGGCTACACCTTC. The full variable domain, rest sourced from reference TRBV29-1 and TRBJ1-2, is SAVISQKPSRDICQRGTSLTIQCQVDSQVTMMFWYRQQPGQSLTLIATANQGSEATYESGFVIDKFPISRPNLTFSTLTVSNMSPEDSSIYLCSARSRNYGYTFGSGTRLTVV.

The chain carries TRBV19 and TRBJ2-2; 7 bases are a match to TRBD2. This CDR3 region has 16 residues. The V segment lost 1 base and the J segment 4 bases; nucleotides outside the gene matches: 6. CDR1 and CDR2 from the germline V gene are LNHDA and SQIVND (reference sequence). The DNA for the CDR3 is TGTGCCAGTAGTATAGTACGGGGGAGGGGCACCGGGGAGCTGTTTTTT. As protein: CASSIVRGRGTGELFF.

This chain joins TRBV27 and TRBJ1-2; TRBD1 might be the D (5 bases). The CDR3 has 13 amino acids. Germline V gene sequence: CDR1 MNHEY, CDR2 SMNVEV (reference sequence). V was clipped by 4 bases and J by 4 bases, with 10 bases between them. The CDR3 coding sequence is TGTGCCAGCAGTTGGCGGGGGAGCTATGGCTACACCTTC. Translation gives CASSWRGSYGYTF.

The V gene is TRBV5-8, the J gene TRBJ1-2; 7 bases are shared with TRBD1. The CDR3 covers 18 residues. The V and J ends lost 2 bases and 2 bases, in that order; junction bases with no gene match: 15. The germline CDR1 and CDR2 sequences are SGHTS and YDEGEE. The CDR3 is CASSFRVASRGQNYGYTF. Written as DNA, the CDR3 is TGTGCCAGCAGCTTCCGGGTTGCTTCCCGGGGACAGAACTATGGCTACACCTTC.

The chain employs TRBV2 and TRBJ2-5, with D hard to call. V lost 5 bases and J 3 bases, leaving 10 bases between the germline ends. Germline V gene data show CDR1 as SNHLY and CDR2 as FYNNEI. The CDR3 loop spans 13 amino acids. In nucleotides, the CDR3 is TGTGCCAGCAGTCCAGGCACCGAAGAGACCCAGTACTTC. Translating it yields CASSPGTEETQYF.

This chain joins TRBV19 and TRBJ2-7, with 7 nucleotides matching TRBD2. CDR3 size: 14 residues. Trimming cost V 9 bases and J 2 bases; bases outside gene matches: 10. The germline gives CDR1 LNHDA, CDR2 SQIVND (reference sequence). The DNA for the CDR3 is TGTGCCAGCTCAGCCGGGGGGTCTACCTACGAGCAGTACTTC. As protein: CASSAGGSTYEQYF.

This chain links TRBV15 with TRBJ2-7; a weak D match, TRBD1 (5 bases). Trimming left V 0 bases short and J 4 bases short, with 13 bases between. The CDR3 is made up of 15 amino acids. CDR1 and CDR2 (germline): LNHNV, YYDKDF (reference sequence). Here the CDR3 reads CATSRDRVPTYEQYF. CDR3 nucleotides: TGTGCCACCAGCAGAGACAGGGTCCCCACATACGAGCAGTACTTC. Drawing the rest from reference TRBV15 and TRBJ2-7, the complete variable domain is DAMVIQNPRYQVTQFGKPVTLSCSQTLNHNVMYWYQQKSSQAPKLLFHYYDKDFNNEADTPDNFQSRRPNTSFCFLDIRSPGLGDTAMYLCATSRDRVPTYEQYFGPGTRLTVT.

The chain links TRBV29-1 to TRBJ2-1, with TRBD2 matching 16 bases. Per germline, CDR1 SQVTM and CDR2 ANQGSEA. With V trimmed by 6 bases and J by 7 bases, 15 bases remained unmatched. The CDR3 is made up of 18 amino acids. CDR3 nucleotide sequence: TGCAGCGTCGGGGGGGGACTAGCGGGAGGGCCGGTGGGGAATGAGCAGTTCTTC. Translating it yields CSVGGGLAGGPVGNEQFF.

J is TRBJ2-7 and V is TRBV14; the D gene is possibly TRBD2 (5 bases). Trimming cost V 1 base and J 7 bases, with 20 bases left between them. Per germline, CDR1 SGHDN and CDR2 FVKESK. The CDR3 length is 16 residues. Here the CDR3 reads CASSQAAPGTLMEQYF. Written as DNA, the CDR3 is TGTGCCAGCAGCCAAGCAGCACCGGGAACACTTATGGAGCAGTACTTC.